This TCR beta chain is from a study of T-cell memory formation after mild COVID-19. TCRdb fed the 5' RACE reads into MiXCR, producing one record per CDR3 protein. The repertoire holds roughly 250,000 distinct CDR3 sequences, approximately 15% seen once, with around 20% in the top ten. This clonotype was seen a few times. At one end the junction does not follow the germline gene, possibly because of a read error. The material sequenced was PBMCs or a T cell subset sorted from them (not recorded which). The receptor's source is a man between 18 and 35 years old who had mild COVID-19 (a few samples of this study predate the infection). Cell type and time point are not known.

The CDR3 DNA sequence: TGTGCCAGCAGTTACTGGGATTTCACTGAAGATTTCTTT. Translating it yields CASSYWDFTEDFF. The chain is built from TRBV6-2 or TRBV6-3 and TRBJ1-1; no definite D call. The CDR3 consists of 13 residues. Germline CDR1 reads MNHEY; CDR2 reads SVGEGT.